The 13 T cell receptor beta chains below all came from one sample that was sequenced in a study of blood T cell repertoires in COVID-19. The method was immunoSEQ multiplex PCR; TCRdb's version includes in-frame clones alone and lacks a portion of them. The top ten clones hold roughly 2.1% of a sample with around 94,000 clones, roughly 89% of them seen once. The material sequenced was peripheral blood. The origin of the receptors is a woman between 45 and 60 years old with COVID-19, enrolled during active disease.

This chain uses TRBV30 with TRBJ1-2; D possibly corresponds to TRBD1 (6 bases). This CDR3 has 12 amino acids. CDR1 and CDR2 from the germline V gene are GTSNPN and SVGIG (reference sequence). Trimming stripped 7 bases from V and 3 bases from J, with 12 bases between. The CDR3 bases are TGTGCCTCGAACCAGGGGTACTATGGCTACACCTTC. Amino acid sequence: CASNQGYYGYTF.

V gene TRBV9 combines with J gene TRBJ2-1; a weak D match, TRBD1 (5 bases). The CDR3 is 15 amino acids. Trimming shortened V by 0 bases and J by 6 bases, and 13 bases separated the two germline ends. Germline loops: CDR1 SGDLS, CDR2 YYNGEE. The CDR3 spells CASSVGIQESNEQFF. For the CDR3, the DNA is TGTGCCAGCAGCGTAGGCATACAGGAAAGCAATGAGCAGTTCTTC.

The genes are TRBV5-1 and TRBJ1-1; D is ambiguous. V lost 2 bases, J lost 4 bases, and 9 bases lay in between. The CDR3 runs 13 residues. Germline V gene lookup returns CDR1 SGHRS and CDR2 YFSETQ. CDR3: CASSLGGPTEAFF. DNA of the CDR3: TGCGCCAGCAGCTTAGGTGGGCCCACTGAAGCTTTCTTT.

The gene calls are TRBV11-2 and TRBJ1-2; perhaps TRBD1 as D (6 bases). There are 11 residues in the CDR3. The germline V gene encodes CDR1 SGHAT and CDR2 FQNNGV. V was cut by 3 bases and J by 10 bases, with 9 bases left in between. DNA of the CDR3: TGTGCCAGCAGCTTGGGGGGGGCCTACACCTTC. This translates into CASSLGGAYTF.

The chain combines TRBV28 with TRBJ1-4; D is unresolved. CDR1 is MDHEN and CDR2 is SYDVKM in the germline V gene. V was cut by 2 bases and J by 7 bases, with 5 bases left in between. CDR3 length: 12 residues. The CDR3 is CASSLESEKLFF. The CDR3 DNA is TGTGCCAGCAGTTTAGAGAGTGAAAAACTGTTTTTT.

J is TRBJ1-1 and V is TRBV27; 12 nucleotides match TRBD1. The CDR3 length is 14 residues. With 5 bases clipped from V and 9 bases from J, the junction kept 7 bases outside the gene matches. Germline lookup yields CDR1 MNHEY and CDR2 SMNVEV (reference sequence). DNA for the CDR3: TGTGCCAGCAGTACGGGACAGGGGGCGACTAAAGCTTTCTTT. This codes for CASSTGQGATKAFF.

This chain links TRBV27 with TRBJ1-2; 9 nucleotides agree with TRBD1. Germline V CDR1 and CDR2: MNHEY, SMNVEV (reference sequence). The CDR3 runs 13 residues. Trimming took 4 bases from V and 7 from J; bases not matched to a gene: 4. CDR3 in amino acids: CASSSGTGFGYTF. The CDR3 DNA reads TGTGCCAGCAGTTCCGGGACAGGGTTTGGCTACACCTTC.

J is TRBJ1-3 and V is TRBV6-6; D gene ambiguous. Trimming shortened V by 8 bases and J by 0 bases, and 14 bases separated the two germline ends. The CDR3 extends over 15 amino acids. Germline V gene data show CDR1 as MNHNY and CDR2 as SVGAGI (reference sequence). CDR3 in DNA: TGTGCCAGCGGGTCACCTCACTACTCTGGAAACACCATATATTTT. It encodes CASGSPHYSGNTIYF.

The CDR3 DNA is TGCGCCAGCAGACAGGGCGCCATGAACACTGAAGCTTTCTTT. It codes for CASRQGAMNTEAFF. The chain uses TRBV5-1 and TRBJ1-1; maybe TRBD1 (6 bases). This CDR3 contains 14 residues. Between the trimmed V and J ends, which lost 5 bases and 0 bases, there was a span of 11 bases. Germline V CDR1 and CDR2: SGHRS, YFSETQ.

This rearrangement joins TRBV27 to TRBJ1-2; D remains unclear. CDR1 is MNHEY, CDR2 SMNVEV, per germline (reference sequence). V was trimmed by 4 bases and J by 4 bases, leaving 16 bases between them. The CDR3 has 15 amino acids. Written as DNA, the CDR3 is TGTGCCAGCAGTTACACGGGTCTGATATCCTATGGCTACACCTTC. As protein: CASSYTGLISYGYTF.

The CDR3 loop is CAWSVLTGNEQFF. In DNA form, the CDR3 reads TGTGCCTGGAGTGTACTGACAGGCAATGAGCAGTTCTTC. The chain uses TRBV30 and TRBJ2-1; the D gene is possibly TRBD1 (6 bases). The CDR3 is made up of 13 amino acids. Germline V gene sequence: CDR1 GTSNPN, CDR2 SVGIG (reference sequence). Trimming pared 0 bases from V and 6 bases from J, leaving 9 bases between.

The chain couples TRBV18 to TRBJ1-5, with unresolved D. The germline CDR1 and CDR2 sequences are KGHSH and LQKENI. CDR3 length equals 14 residues. CDR3 DNA: TGTGCATATAACCAGGCTTTACCGCATCAGCCCCAGCATTTT. It translates to CAYNQALPHQPQHF.

The rearrangement links TRBV6-5 to TRBJ2-3, with D possibly matching TRBD2 (6 bases). Germline V gene data show CDR1 as MNHEY and CDR2 as SVGAGI. V dropped 10 bases and J dropped 6 bases, with 17 bases sitting between them. CDR3 length: 13 residues. The CDR3 sequence: CATLLAGGDTQYF. The CDR3 DNA reads as TGTGCCACCCTACTAGCTGGAGGCGATACGCAGTATTTT.